This entry features one TCR beta chain sequence. The data were obtained in a study of blood T cell repertoires in COVID-19. Clones were sequenced by immunoSEQ multiplex PCR, and TCRdb holds only the in-frame ones, with some missing. Counted here are 90,000 to 150,000 clones, around 80% occurring once; the ten biggest clones make up 4%. Looked up from germline, CDR1 is LGHNA and CDR2 is YSLEER. This CDR3 is built from 15 residues. The V end was cut by 0 bases, the J end by 6 bases, with 12 bases between. The material sequenced was peripheral blood. The chain is built from TRBV4-3 and TRBJ2-1, with D uncertain. The receptor comes from a woman at least 80 years old with acute or convalescent COVID-19. The CDR3: CASSQDLLVSNEQFF. CDR3 bases: TGCGCCAGCAGCCAAGATCTCTTAGTTTCCAATGAGCAGTTCTTC.